The rows below give T cell receptor beta chains drawn from one sample of a study of response to subunit inactivated influenza vaccine. Each CDR3 protein gets one entry after TCRdb re-called the RT-PCR reads with MiXCR. The data show 650,000 to 850,000 distinct CDR3 sequences, 14% seen once. Material: PBMCs from blood, obtained about 14 days before vaccination. These receptors were collected from a man aged 50 to 59 who received an inactivated influenza vaccine. The CDR3 runs from the conserved cysteine through the conserved F or W. Each record gives: J gene, V gene, D gene, clone size, CDR3 protein, CDR3 DNA. The D gene is left open where the match is weak. Some rows mark clone size as missing; the rest say once, few, many or name a class of expanded clone.

J: TRBJ2-1; V: TRBV3-1; D: TRBD2; size: few; CDR3: CASSVRWPGTSGGRDEQFF; DNA: TGTGCCAGCAGCGTTAGATGGCCCGGGACTAGCGGGGGGCGGGATGAGCAGTTCTTC
J: TRBJ2-7; V: TRBV15; D: NA; size: NA; CDR3: CATTNLGGRAYEQYF; DNA: TGTGCCACCACCAACTTAGGGGGACGGGCCTACGAGCAGTACTTC
J: TRBJ2-5; V: TRBV6-5; D: NA; size: few; CDR3: CASSYRGGARETQYF; DNA: TGTGCCAGCAGTTACAGGGGTGGGGCTAGAGAGACCCAGTACTTC
J: TRBJ2-2; V: TRBV29-1; D: NA; size: many; CDR3: CSVVLLASTGELFF; DNA: TGCAGCGTTGTGCTCTTAGCGAGCACCGGGGAGCTGTTTTTT
J: TRBJ2-5; V: TRBV6-2/TRBV6-3; D: NA; size: NA; CDR3: CASSYTQETQYF; DNA: TGTGCCAGCAGTTACACGCAAGAGACCCAGTACTTC
J: TRBJ1-5; V: TRBV24-1; D: NA; size: many; CDR3: CATSDVEDQPQHF; DNA: TGTGCCACCAGTGATGTAGAAGATCAGCCCCAGCATTTT
J: TRBJ2-1; V: TRBV12-3/TRBV12-4; D: NA; size: NA; CDR3: CASSLAGPGPGEQFF; DNA: TGTGCCAGCAGCCTGGCGGGACCCGGGCCGGGTGAGCAGTTCTTC
J: TRBJ2-7; V: TRBV7-9; D: NA; size: NA; CDR3: CASSSTTGTYEQYF; DNA: TGTGCCAGCAGCTCCACTACGGGGACCTACGAGCAGTACTTC
J: TRBJ2-7; V: TRBV28; D: NA; size: many; CDR3: CASSLFLLREQYF; DNA: TGTGCCAGCAGTTTATTCCTCCTAAGGGAGCAGTACTTC
J: TRBJ1-3; V: TRBV7-2; D: NA; size: NA; CDR3: CASSPRAQLGNTIYF; DNA: TGTGCCAGCAGCCCAAGGGCCCAACTTGGCAACACCATATATTTT
J: TRBJ2-7; V: TRBV27; D: TRBD2; size: few; CDR3: CASSLSASGDYEQYF; DNA: TGTGCCAGCAGTTTATCTGCTAGCGGGGACTACGAGCAGTACTTC
J: TRBJ1-5; V: TRBV5-6; D: NA; size: many; CDR3: CASSWGTGNQPQHF; DNA: TGTGCCAGCAGTTGGGGCACGGGCAATCAGCCCCAGCATTTT
J: TRBJ2-7; V: TRBV27; D: TRBD1; size: NA; CDR3: CASSPGVGQGHSYEQYF; DNA: TGTGCCAGCAGTCCCGGTGTGGGACAGGGGCACTCCTACGAGCAGTACTTC
J: TRBJ2-5; V: TRBV27; D: NA; size: few; CDR3: CASSRAGKQETQYF; DNA: TGTGCCAGCAGCCGTGCGGGAAAACAAGAGACCCAGTACTTC
J: TRBJ2-7; V: TRBV12-3/TRBV12-4; D: TRBD2; size: few; CDR3: CASTGTSGSYEQYF; DNA: TGTGCCAGCACCGGGACTAGCGGGAGTTACGAGCAGTACTTC
J: TRBJ2-3; V: TRBV20-1; D: TRBD2; size: few; CDR3: CSARDLTSTTDTQYF; DNA: TGCAGTGCTAGAGATCTGACTAGCACCACAGATACGCAGTATTTT
J: TRBJ2-1; V: TRBV20-1; D: NA; size: few; CDR3: CSARVGRGRQSSYNEQFF; DNA: TGCAGTGCTAGAGTTGGGCGGGGCCGACAAAGCTCCTACAATGAGCAGTTCTTC
J: TRBJ1-1; V: TRBV28; D: NA; size: few; CDR3: CASTPLLSGTEAFF; DNA: TGTGCCAGCACCCCGCTTCTGTCCGGGACTGAAGCTTTCTTT
J: TRBJ2-2; V: TRBV10-3; D: NA; size: many; CDR3: CAISGTPTGELFF; DNA: TGTGCCATCAGTGGGACACCCACCGGGGAGCTGTTTTTT
J: TRBJ2-5; V: TRBV20-1; D: TRBD1; size: NA; CDR3: CSARKGTGQETQYF; DNA: TGCAGTGCTAGAAAAGGGACAGGGCAAGAGACCCAGTACTTC
J: TRBJ2-3; V: TRBV29-1; D: NA; size: NA; CDR3: CSVGRVADTQYF; DNA: TGCAGCGTTGGGCGAGTGGCAGATACGCAGTATTTT
J: TRBJ2-1; V: TRBV6-6; D: NA; size: many; CDR3: CASSYSVNEQFF; DNA: TGTGCCAGCAGTTACTCGGTTAATGAGCAGTTCTTC